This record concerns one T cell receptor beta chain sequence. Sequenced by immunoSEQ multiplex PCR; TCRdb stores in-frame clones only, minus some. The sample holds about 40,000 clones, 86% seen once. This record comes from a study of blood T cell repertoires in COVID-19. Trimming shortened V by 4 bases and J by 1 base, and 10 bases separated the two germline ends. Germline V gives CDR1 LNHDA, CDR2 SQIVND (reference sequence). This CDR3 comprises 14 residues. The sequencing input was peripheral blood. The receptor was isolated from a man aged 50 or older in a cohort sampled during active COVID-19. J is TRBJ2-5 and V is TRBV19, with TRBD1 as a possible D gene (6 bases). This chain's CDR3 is CASSTDRIQETQYF. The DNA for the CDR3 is TGTGCCAGTAGTACCGACAGGATCCAAGAGACCCAGTACTTC. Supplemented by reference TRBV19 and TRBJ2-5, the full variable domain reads DGGITQSPKYLFRKEGQNVTLSCEQNLNHDAMYWYRQDPGQGLRLIYYSQIVNDFQKGDIAEGYSVSREKKESFPLTVTSAQKNPTAFYLCASSTDRIQETQYFGPGTRLLVL.